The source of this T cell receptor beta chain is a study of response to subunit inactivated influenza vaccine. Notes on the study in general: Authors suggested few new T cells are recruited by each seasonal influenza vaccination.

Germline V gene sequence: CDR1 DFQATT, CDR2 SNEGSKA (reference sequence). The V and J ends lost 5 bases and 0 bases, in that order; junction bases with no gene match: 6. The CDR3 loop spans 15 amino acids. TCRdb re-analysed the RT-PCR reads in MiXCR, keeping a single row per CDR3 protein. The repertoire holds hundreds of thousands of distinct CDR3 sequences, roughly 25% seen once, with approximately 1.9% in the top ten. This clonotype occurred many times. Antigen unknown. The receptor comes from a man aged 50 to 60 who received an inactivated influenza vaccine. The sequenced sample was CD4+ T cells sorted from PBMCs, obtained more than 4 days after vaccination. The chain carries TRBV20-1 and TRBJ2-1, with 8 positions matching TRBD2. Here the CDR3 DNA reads TGCAGTGCTTTTCCAAGCGGGGGCTCCTACAATGAGCAGTTCTTC. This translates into CSAFPSGGSYNEQFF.